This TCR beta chain was recovered during a study of vaccination effects on CD4 cells after COVID-19. Overall study findings and caveats: Convalescent patients were scarce, and early post-infection timepoints were absent. Infection-derived and vaccine-derived clones contracted markedly late after vaccination.

Germline assignment: CDR1 MNHEY and CDR2 SMNVEV (reference sequence). Trimming pared 2 bases from V and 4 bases from J, leaving 12 bases between. The CDR3 is 15 amino acids. The table lists this clone with a count of one. The antigen remains undetermined. The culture ran for 9 to 11 days, and then CD4+ T cells were isolated. People in the vaccine group had not been infected with SARS-CoV-2 before, and their nucleocapsid antibodies were negative. Here immunoSEQ multiplex PCR was the method, and the copy in TCRdb shows in-frame clones only, minus some. In the table there are under 60,000 clones, around 67% of which are singletons.

The chain carries TRBV27 and TRBJ1-5; possible D gene TRBD1, 5 bases. Sequenced material: CD4+ T cells from PBMCs cultured without peptide, taken before COVID-19 vaccination. The source is a human donor who received a COVID-19 vaccine. CDR3 sequence reads: CASSLQGLFNQPQHF. CDR3 nucleotide sequence: TGTGCCAGCAGTTTACAGGGTCTTTTTAATCAGCCCCAGCATTTT.